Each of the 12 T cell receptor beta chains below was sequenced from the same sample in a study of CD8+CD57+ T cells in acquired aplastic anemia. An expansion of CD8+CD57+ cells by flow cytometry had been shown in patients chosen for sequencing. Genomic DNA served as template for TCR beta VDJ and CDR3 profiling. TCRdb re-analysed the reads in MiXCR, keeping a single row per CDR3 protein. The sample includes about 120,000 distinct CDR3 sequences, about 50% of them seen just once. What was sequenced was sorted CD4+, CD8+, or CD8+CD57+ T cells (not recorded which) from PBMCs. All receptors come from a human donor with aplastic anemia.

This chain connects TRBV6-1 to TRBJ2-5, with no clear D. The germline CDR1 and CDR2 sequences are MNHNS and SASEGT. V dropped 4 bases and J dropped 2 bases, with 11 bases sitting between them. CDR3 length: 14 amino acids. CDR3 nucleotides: TGTGCCAGCAGTGTAATGATAGCACAAGAGACCCAGTACTTC. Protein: CASSVMIAQETQYF.

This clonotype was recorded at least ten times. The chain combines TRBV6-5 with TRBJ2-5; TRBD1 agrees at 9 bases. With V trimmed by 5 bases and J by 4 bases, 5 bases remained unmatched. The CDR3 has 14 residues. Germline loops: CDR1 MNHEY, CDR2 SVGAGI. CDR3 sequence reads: CASSHYRGLETQYF. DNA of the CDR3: TGTGCCAGCAGTCACTACAGGGGGCTAGAGACCCAGTACTTC.

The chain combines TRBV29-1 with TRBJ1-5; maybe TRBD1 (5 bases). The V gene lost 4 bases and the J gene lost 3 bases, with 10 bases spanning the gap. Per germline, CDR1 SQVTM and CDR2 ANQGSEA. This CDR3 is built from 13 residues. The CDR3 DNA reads TGCAGCGTTGCAGGAGGGACCAATCAGCCCCAGCATTTT. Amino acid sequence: CSVAGGTNQPQHF.

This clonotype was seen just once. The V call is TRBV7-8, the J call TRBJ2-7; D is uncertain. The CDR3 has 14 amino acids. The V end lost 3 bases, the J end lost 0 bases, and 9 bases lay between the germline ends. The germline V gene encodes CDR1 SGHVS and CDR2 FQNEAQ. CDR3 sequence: CASSFRRGSYEQYF. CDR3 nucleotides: TGTGCCAGCAGCTTCCGGCGAGGCTCCTACGAGCAGTACTTC.

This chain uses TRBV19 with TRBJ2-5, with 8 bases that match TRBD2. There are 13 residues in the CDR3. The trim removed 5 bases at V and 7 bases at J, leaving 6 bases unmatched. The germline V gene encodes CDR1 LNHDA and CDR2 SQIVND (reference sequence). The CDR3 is CASSLSGGVTQYF. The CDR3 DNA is TGTGCCAGTAGTTTATCGGGAGGGGTGACCCAGTACTTC.

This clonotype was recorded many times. CDR3 protein: CASSLGTAAGYTF. In nucleotides, the CDR3 is TGTGCCAGCAGCTTAGGGACGGCAGCAGGCTACACCTTC. The chain employs TRBV7-9 and TRBJ1-2; D is unresolved. Germline lookup yields CDR1 SEHNR and CDR2 FQNEAQ (reference sequence). V was pared by 1 base and J by 8 bases, with 11 bases between. The CDR3 is 13 residues long.

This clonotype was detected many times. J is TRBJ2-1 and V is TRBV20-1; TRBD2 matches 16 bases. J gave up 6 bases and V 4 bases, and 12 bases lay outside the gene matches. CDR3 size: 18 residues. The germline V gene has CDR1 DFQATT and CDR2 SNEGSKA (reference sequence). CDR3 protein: CSAKQGLAGGRSINEQFF. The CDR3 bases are TGCAGTGCTAAACAGGGACTAGCGGGGGGGCGATCTATCAATGAGCAGTTCTTC.

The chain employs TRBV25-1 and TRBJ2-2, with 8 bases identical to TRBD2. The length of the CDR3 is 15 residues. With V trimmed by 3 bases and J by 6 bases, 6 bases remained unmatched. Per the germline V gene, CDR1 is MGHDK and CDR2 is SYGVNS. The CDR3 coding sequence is TGTGCCAGCAGTGAGGGACTAGTGTTCGCCGGGGAGCTGTTTTTT. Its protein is CASSEGLVFAGELFF.

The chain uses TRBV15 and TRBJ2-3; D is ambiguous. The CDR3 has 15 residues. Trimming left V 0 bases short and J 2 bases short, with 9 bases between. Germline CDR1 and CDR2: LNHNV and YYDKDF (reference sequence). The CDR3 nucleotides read TGTGCCACCAGCAGAGATTCACAGTACACAGATACGCAGTATTTT. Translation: CATSRDSQYTDTQYF.

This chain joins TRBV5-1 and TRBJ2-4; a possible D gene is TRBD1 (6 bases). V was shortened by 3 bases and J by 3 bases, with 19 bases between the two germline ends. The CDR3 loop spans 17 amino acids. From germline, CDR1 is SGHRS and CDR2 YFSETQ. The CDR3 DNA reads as TGCGCCAGCAGCTACCCCGGGCAGGGGATAGACAAAAACATTCAGTACTTC. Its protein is CASSYPGQGIDKNIQYF.

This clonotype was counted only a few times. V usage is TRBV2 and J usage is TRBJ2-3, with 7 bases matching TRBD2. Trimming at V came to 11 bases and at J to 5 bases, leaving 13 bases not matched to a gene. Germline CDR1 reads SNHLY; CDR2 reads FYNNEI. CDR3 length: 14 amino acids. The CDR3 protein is CALGGRAFLDTQYF. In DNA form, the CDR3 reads TGTGCCCTCGGGGGGAGGGCGTTCTTAGATACGCAGTATTTT.

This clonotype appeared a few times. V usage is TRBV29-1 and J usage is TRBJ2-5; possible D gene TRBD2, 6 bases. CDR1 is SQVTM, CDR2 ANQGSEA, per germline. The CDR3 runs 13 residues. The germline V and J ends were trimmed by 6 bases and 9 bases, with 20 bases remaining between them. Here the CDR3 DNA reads TGCAGCGTCGACTGGGGACGGGGGACGGCCCAGTACTTC. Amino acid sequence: CSVDWGRGTAQYF. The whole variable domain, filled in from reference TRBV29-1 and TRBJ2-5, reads SAVISQKPSRDICQRGTSLTIQCQVDSQVTMMFWYRQQPGQSLTLIATANQGSEATYESGFVIDKFPISRPNLTFSTLTVSNMSPEDSSIYLCSVDWGRGTAQYFGPGTRLLVL.